This T cell receptor (beta chain) stems from a study of blood T cell repertoires in COVID-19. Study-wide background: Samples came from the United States, Italy and Spain, spanning acute and convalescent COVID-19. Nucleic acid was either cDNA or gDNA, and it came from T cells, B-cell-depleted T cells, or PBMCs.

Clinical history as reported by participants underpinned cohort assignment. The authors' processing: Reference gene primer amplification gave estimated nucleated cell counts. Sequenced by immunoSEQ multiplex PCR; TCRdb stores in-frame clones only, minus some. The V and J calls and clone size come from that table; D and trimming were worked out from the DNA. The profile covers 150,000 to 200,000 clones, with 78% appearing a single time and 15% to 20% taken by the ten largest. This CDR3 has 16 amino acids. Germline CDR1 and CDR2: SGHNT and YYREEE (reference sequence). V was trimmed by 6 bases and J by 0 bases, leaving 18 bases between them.

The source material was PBMCs or T cells enriched from blood (not recorded which). The TCR was taken from a woman aged 50 to 65 who had recovered from COVID-19. The rearrangement joins TRBV5-4 to TRBJ1-1; D call uncertain. The chain's CDR3 is CASKIGGSGMNTEAFF. The CDR3 DNA sequence: TGTGCCAGCAAAATTGGCGGGTCAGGCATGAACACTGAAGCTTTCTTT.